This TCR beta chain originates from a study of regulatory T cells in long-lasting Graves disease. Study summary: Over 5 years on antithyroid drugs plus positive TSH receptor antibodies marked Graves' disease as persistent.

Germline V lookup: CDR1 SNHLY, CDR2 FYNNEI. The V end was cut by 1 base, the J end by 9 bases, with 9 bases between. The length of the CDR3 is 12 residues. This clonotype was observed many times. The time point is: persistent/refractory GD, antithyroid drugs over 5 years with positive TRAb. From PBMCs, RNA was extracted and then used to make the TCR library. Patients came from an endocrinology department in Xi'an, China. Collection of peripheral blood (about 10 milliliters) was done using EDTA tubes. Assembly of TCR beta libraries relied on iRepertoire HTBI primers together with Arm-PCR of CDR3 regions. TCRdb used MiXCR to reprocess the multiplex PCR reads, holding one entry per CDR3 protein. Of about 340,000 distinct CDR3 sequences in the sample, roughly a fifth were seen once.

The chain couples TRBV2 to TRBJ2-5; D is unclear. The clonotype was recovered from a female donor with Graves disease. Sample: peripheral blood mononuclear cells (PBMCs), taken when the disease was refractory, from a patient treated with antithyroid drugs. The CDR3 coding sequence is TGTGCCAGCAGTGAAGAAGGAAACTCCCAGTACTTC. Translating gives CASSEEGNSQYF.